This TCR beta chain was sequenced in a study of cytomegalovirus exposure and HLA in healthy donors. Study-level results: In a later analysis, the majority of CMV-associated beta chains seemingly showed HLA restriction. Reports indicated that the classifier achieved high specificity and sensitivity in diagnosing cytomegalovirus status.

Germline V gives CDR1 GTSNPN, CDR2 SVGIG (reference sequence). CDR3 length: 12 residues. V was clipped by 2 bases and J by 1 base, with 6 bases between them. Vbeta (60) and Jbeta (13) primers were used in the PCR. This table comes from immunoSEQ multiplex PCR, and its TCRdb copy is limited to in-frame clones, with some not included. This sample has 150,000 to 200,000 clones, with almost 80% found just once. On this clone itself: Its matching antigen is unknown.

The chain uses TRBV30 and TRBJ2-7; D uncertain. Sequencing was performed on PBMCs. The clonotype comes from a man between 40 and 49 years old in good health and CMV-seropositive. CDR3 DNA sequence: TGTGCCTGGAGTCCCCGGTCCTACGAGCAGTACTTC. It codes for CAWSPRSYEQYF.